This TCR beta chain was recorded in a study of cytomegalovirus exposure and HLA in healthy donors. 60 Vbeta and 13 Jbeta primers were used in PCR. Using immunoSEQ multiplex PCR, the repertoire was profiled, and TCRdb retains in-frame clones only, with some absent. This table has under 200,000 clones, approximately 88% appearing once. This clone has just one count. The CDR3 runs to 15 residues. Germline values: CDR1 SGDLS, CDR2 YYNGEE. After removal of 0 bases from V and 8 bases from J, the junction contained 3 bases not matched to a gene. The origin of this receptor is a man in his thirties or forties in good health and CMV-seronegative. The chain joins TRBV9 to TRBJ2-1, with 12 bases aligning to TRBD2. Material for sequencing was PBMCs. CDR3 loop: CASSVETSGSDEQFF. Here the CDR3 DNA reads TGTGCCAGCAGCGTAGAGACTAGCGGGAGTGATGAGCAGTTCTTC.